Listed below are T cell receptor beta chains from one sample, sequenced in a study of shared clonotypes between healthy human individuals. Some clones are missing from TCRdb's copy, which holds only in-frame ones; the method was immunoSEQ multiplex PCR. Of 400,000 to 600,000 clones listed, 70% to 80% are singletons. The sample taken for sequencing was PBMCs. These receptors all stem from a middle-aged woman in good health. Some clones in this sample may be carry-over from other donors' samples. CDR3s include the opening cysteine and the closing phenylalanine or tryptophan. Fields, in order: CDR3 DNA, CDR3 protein, CDR3 length, clone size, D gene, V gene, J gene. The D gene is left open where the match is weak. Size is stated for part of the rows, as once, few or many counts, or as a class when the clone is expanded.

DNA: TGTGCCAGCAGTTTCCTAACTAGCGGACGCTCCTACGAGCAGTACTTC
CDR3: CASSFLTSGRSYEQYF
length: 16
size: NA
D: TRBD2
V: TRBV28
J: TRBJ2-7

DNA: TGTGCCAGCAGTTTAGGGAAGACTAGCGGGACGGAGACCCAGTACTTC
CDR3: CASSLGKTSGTETQYF
length: 16
size: NA
D: TRBD2
V: TRBV28
J: TRBJ2-5

DNA: TGTGCCAGCAGACCTAGCGGGAGGGCCCGGGCAGATACGCAGTATTTT
CDR3: CASRPSGRARADTQYF
length: 16
size: NA
D: TRBD2
V: TRBV28
J: TRBJ2-3

DNA: TGTGCCAGCAGCAAAGAGGTGGCGTTCGATGAGCAGTTCTTC
CDR3: CASSKEVAFDEQFF
length: 14
size: NA
D: NA
V: TRBV21-1
J: TRBJ2-1

DNA: TGTGCCAGCAGGCGTGTAGTATACAATGAGCAGTTCTTC
CDR3: CASRRVVYNEQFF
length: 13
size: NA
D: NA
V: TRBV6-5
J: TRBJ2-1

DNA: TGTGCCAGCAGTTACGCGGGAGCGGGGCACGAGCAGTACTTC
CDR3: CASSYAGAGHEQYF
length: 14
size: NA
D: TRBD2
V: TRBV6-5
J: TRBJ2-7

DNA: TGTGCCAGCTCACCCTACTCTGGGGCCAACGTCCTGACTTTC
CDR3: CASSPYSGANVLTF
length: 14
size: few
D: NA
V: TRBV18
J: TRBJ2-6

DNA: TGTGCCAGCAGTTCTAGGGGGGGCGCGGGAAACACCATATATTTT
CDR3: CASSSRGGAGNTIYF
length: 15
size: NA
D: NA
V: TRBV28
J: TRBJ1-3

DNA: TGTGCCATCAGTCAGGGGACTAGCGGGACCGAGACCCAGTACTTC
CDR3: CAISQGTSGTETQYF
length: 15
size: NA
D: TRBD2
V: TRBV10-3
J: TRBJ2-5

DNA: TGTGCCAGCTCACCTAGCCCCATCTACGAGCAGTACTTC
CDR3: CASSPSPIYEQYF
length: 13
size: NA
D: NA
V: TRBV18
J: TRBJ2-7

DNA: TGTGCCTGGAGCCGGGACAGACTCTACGAGCAGTACTTC
CDR3: CAWSRDRLYEQYF
length: 13
size: NA
D: TRBD1
V: TRBV30
J: TRBJ2-7

DNA: TGCGCCAGCAAGACCGAGGGTCACTATGGCTACACCTTC
CDR3: CASKTEGHYGYTF
length: 13
size: few
D: NA
V: TRBV5-1
J: TRBJ1-2

DNA: TGTGCCAGCAGCTCCTGGGACAGGGGGCGCAATGAGCAGTTCTTC
CDR3: CASSSWDRGRNEQFF
length: 15
size: NA
D: TRBD1
V: TRBV9
J: TRBJ2-1

DNA: TGTGCCTGGAGTGTTAGAGATCTTTCTGAGCAGTTCTTC
CDR3: CAWSVRDLSEQFF
length: 13
size: few
D: NA
V: TRBV30
J: TRBJ2-1

DNA: TGTGCCAGTAGTCTGACTAAGGACACCGGGGAGCTGTTTTTT
CDR3: CASSLTKDTGELFF
length: 14
size: NA
D: NA
V: TRBV19
J: TRBJ2-2

DNA: TGTGCCAGCAGCGAACTAGCGGGAGGAGAGACCCAGTACTTC
CDR3: CASSELAGGETQYF
length: 14
size: NA
D: TRBD2
V: TRBV7-3
J: TRBJ2-5

DNA: TGTGCCAGCAGTCTTCTAGCGGGAGTTAGTGAGCAGTACTTC
CDR3: CASSLLAGVSEQYF
length: 14
size: NA
D: TRBD2
V: TRBV27
J: TRBJ2-7

DNA: TGTGCCAGCAGTTTATCGGAGGGACAGTACAATCAGCCCCAGCATTTT
CDR3: CASSLSEGQYNQPQHF
length: 16
size: NA
D: TRBD1
V: TRBV28
J: TRBJ1-5

DNA: TGCGCCAGCAGCTTGGGCGACAGGGGCTCTGGAAACACCATATATTTT
CDR3: CASSLGDRGSGNTIYF
length: 16
size: NA
D: TRBD1
V: TRBV5-1
J: TRBJ1-3

DNA: TGTGCCAGCAGCTTCGGACTTACCAATGAGCAGTTCTTC
CDR3: CASSFGLTNEQFF
length: 13
size: NA
D: NA
V: TRBV7-2
J: TRBJ2-1

DNA: TGTGCCAGCAGCGTGACAGGGATCAATGAGCAGTTCTTC
CDR3: CASSVTGINEQFF
length: 13
size: NA
D: TRBD1
V: TRBV6-4
J: TRBJ2-1

DNA: TGCGCCAGCAGCCAACTCAGCCTAGCGGGAGCCGGGGAGCTGTTTTTT
CDR3: CASSQLSLAGAGELFF
length: 16
size: NA
D: TRBD2
V: TRBV4-1
J: TRBJ2-2

DNA: TGTGCCATCGGGGTGGGGAACACTGAAGCTTTCTTT
CDR3: CAIGVGNTEAFF
length: 12
size: once
D: NA
V: TRBV10-3
J: TRBJ1-1

DNA: TGCAGTGCTAGAGTTGGGGCTGAGCAGTTCTTC
CDR3: CSARVGAEQFF
length: 11
size: NA
D: NA
V: TRBV20-1
J: TRBJ2-1

DNA: TGTGCCAGCAGTTACTCTCTCGGGAGCTCCTACGAGCAGTACTTC
CDR3: CASSYSLGSSYEQYF
length: 15
size: NA
D: NA
V: TRBV6-5
J: TRBJ2-7

DNA: TGTGCCAGCAGCTTACCTCGGCGGGGGCCAGAGACCCAGTACTTC
CDR3: CASSLPRRGPETQYF
length: 15
size: NA
D: NA
V: TRBV7-2
J: TRBJ2-5

DNA: TGTGCCAGCTCACCACCGGCAGGGGAGGGTGGTCTGTATCAGCCCCAGCATTTT
CDR3: CASSPPAGEGGLYQPQHF
length: 18
size: NA
D: NA
V: TRBV18
J: TRBJ1-5

DNA: TGTGCCTGGAGTTCCCTTATCGAGCAGTACTTC
CDR3: CAWSSLIEQYF
length: 11
size: NA
D: NA
V: TRBV30
J: TRBJ2-7

DNA: TGTGCCAGCAGCTGGGACGAGAACTATGGCTACACCTTC
CDR3: CASSWDENYGYTF
length: 13
size: NA
D: NA
V: TRBV4-2
J: TRBJ1-2

DNA: TGCGCCAGCAGCCAATACCACACAGGGTTGGGGAACACTGAAGCTTTCTTT
CDR3: CASSQYHTGLGNTEAFF
length: 17
size: NA
D: NA
V: TRBV4-3
J: TRBJ1-1

DNA: TGTGCCAGCTCACCACCGTCGTCAGGGAATTATGGCGGCTACACCTTC
CDR3: CASSPPSSGNYGGYTF
length: 16
size: NA
D: NA
V: TRBV18
J: TRBJ1-2

DNA: TGTGCCAGCAGAGCCGCACAGGACTATGGTGAGCAGTTCTTC
CDR3: CASRAAQDYGEQFF
length: 14
size: NA
D: NA
V: TRBV2
J: TRBJ2-1

DNA: TGTGCCAGCAGCCGGACAGGGGGTGGTCGGGGGCAAGAGACCCAGTACTTC
CDR3: CASSRTGGGRGQETQYF
length: 17
size: NA
D: TRBD1
V: TRBV14
J: TRBJ2-5

DNA: TGCGCCAGCAGCTTGGTTCGAGGTCCCAGAGGAGATACGCAGTATTTT
CDR3: CASSLVRGPRGDTQYF
length: 16
size: NA
D: NA
V: TRBV5-1
J: TRBJ2-3

DNA: TGCGCCAGCAGTCAATCGGCGTTCTACGAGCAGTACTTC
CDR3: CASSQSAFYEQYF
length: 13
size: NA
D: NA
V: TRBV23-1
J: TRBJ2-7

DNA: TGTGCCAGCAAGGGGGCTAACTATGGCTACACCTTC
CDR3: CASKGANYGYTF
length: 12
size: NA
D: NA
V: TRBV28
J: TRBJ1-2

DNA: TGCGCCAGCAGCCCGGCGACAGGGAAATACACAGATACGCAGTATTTT
CDR3: CASSPATGKYTDTQYF
length: 16
size: NA
D: TRBD1
V: TRBV5-1
J: TRBJ2-3

DNA: TGTGCCAGCAGTGTCGACAGCCGGGCCGGGGAGCTGTTTTTT
CDR3: CASSVDSRAGELFF
length: 14
size: NA
D: NA
V: TRBV25-1
J: TRBJ2-2

DNA: TGTGCCTGGTGGGGGAACTATGGCTACACCTTC
CDR3: CAWWGNYGYTF
length: 11
size: NA
D: NA
V: TRBV30
J: TRBJ1-2

DNA: TGTGCCATCAGTGAAGTTTCCATCACAGATACGCAGTATTTT
CDR3: CAISEVSITDTQYF
length: 14
size: NA
D: NA
V: TRBV10-3
J: TRBJ2-3